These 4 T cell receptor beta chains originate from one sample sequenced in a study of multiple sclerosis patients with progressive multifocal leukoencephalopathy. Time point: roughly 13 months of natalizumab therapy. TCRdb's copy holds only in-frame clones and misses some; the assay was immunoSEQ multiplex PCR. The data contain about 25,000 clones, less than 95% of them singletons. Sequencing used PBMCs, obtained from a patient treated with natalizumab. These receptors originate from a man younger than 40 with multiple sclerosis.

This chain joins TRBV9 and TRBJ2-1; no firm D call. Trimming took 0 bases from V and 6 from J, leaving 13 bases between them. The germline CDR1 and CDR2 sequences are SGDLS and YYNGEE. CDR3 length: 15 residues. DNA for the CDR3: TGTGCCAGCAGCGTAGCGACACGGCCTACCAATGAGCAGTTCTTC. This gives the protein CASSVATRPTNEQFF.

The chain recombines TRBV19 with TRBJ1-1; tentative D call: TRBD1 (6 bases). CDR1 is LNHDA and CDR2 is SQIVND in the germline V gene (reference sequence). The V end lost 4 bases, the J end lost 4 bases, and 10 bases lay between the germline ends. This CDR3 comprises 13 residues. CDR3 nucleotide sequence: TGTGCCAGTAGTACCGGGACATTCACTGAAGCTTTCTTT. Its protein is CASSTGTFTEAFF.

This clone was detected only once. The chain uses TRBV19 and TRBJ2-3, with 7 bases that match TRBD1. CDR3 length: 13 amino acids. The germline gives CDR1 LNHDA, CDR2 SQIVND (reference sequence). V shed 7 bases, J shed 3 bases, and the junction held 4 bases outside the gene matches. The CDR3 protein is CASKRQGTDTQYF. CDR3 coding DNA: TGTGCCAGTAAACGACAGGGTACAGATACGCAGTATTTT.

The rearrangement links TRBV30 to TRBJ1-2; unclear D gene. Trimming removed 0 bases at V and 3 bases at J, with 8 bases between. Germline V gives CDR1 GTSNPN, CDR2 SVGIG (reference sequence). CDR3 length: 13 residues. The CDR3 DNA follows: TGTGCCTGGAGTGTGCCAGGCGACTATGGCTACACCTTC. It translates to CAWSVPGDYGYTF.